These 11 T cell receptor beta chains originate from one sample sequenced in a study of T cells in localized non-small cell lung cancer. Some clones are missing from TCRdb's copy, which holds only in-frame ones; the method was immunoSEQ multiplex PCR. Of around 20,000 clones in the sample, about 89% are singletons; the top ten hold about 3%. The sequencing used peripheral blood, collected before any cancer treatment. The origin of the receptors is a woman aged 35 to 70 with stage I lung adenocarcinoma.

The V gene is TRBV28, the J gene TRBJ2-1; 8 nucleotides align to TRBD2. Germline trimming cut 6 bases from V and 3 bases from J; bases unmatched to any gene: 7. This CDR3 comprises 15 residues. Germline V gene lookup returns CDR1 MDHEN and CDR2 SYDVKM. CDR3 coding DNA: TGTGCCAGCAGGCTACTGACTAGCGACTACAATGAGCAGTTCTTC. Its protein is CASRLLTSDYNEQFF.

This chain uses TRBV14 with TRBJ2-1; 8 bases align to TRBD2. Germline CDR1 SGHDN, CDR2 FVKESK. V lost 3 bases to trimming and J lost 3 bases; unmatched junction nucleotides: 7. The CDR3 has 16 residues. This CDR3 is CASSHVTGLDYNEQFF. DNA of the CDR3: TGTGCCAGCAGCCACGTTACGGGACTAGACTACAATGAGCAGTTCTTC.

This clone was seen a single time. The rearrangement uses TRBV29-1 and TRBJ1-1; D might be TRBD1 (6 bases). This CDR3 has 13 amino acids. Between the trimmed V and J ends, which lost 7 bases and 5 bases, there was a span of 17 bases. Germline V gives CDR1 SQVTM, CDR2 ANQGSEA. The CDR3 DNA reads as TGCAGCGGCAAACAGGGCCGGGAGACTGAAGCTTTCTTT. This encodes CSGKQGRETEAFF.

The chain is built from TRBV5-1 and TRBJ2-5, with a possible D match to TRBD2 (6 bases). Trimming took off 4 bases at V and 4 bases at J, with 11 bases between the two ends. This CDR3 contains 13 residues. The germline V gene encodes CDR1 SGHRS and CDR2 YFSETQ. In DNA, the CDR3 is TGCGCCAGCAGCAAGGAGGGCGGAGAGACCCAGTACTTC. This sequence encodes CASSKEGGETQYF.

The chain links TRBV5-4 to TRBJ1-2; 7 bases match TRBD1. Germline assignment: CDR1 SGHNT and CDR2 YYREEE (reference sequence). The CDR3 is made up of 14 amino acids. V lost 5 bases to trimming and J lost 8 bases; unmatched junction nucleotides: 12. The CDR3 sequence is CASSPNRGGFGYTF. As DNA, the CDR3 is TGTGCCAGCAGTCCCAACAGGGGCGGTTTCGGCTACACCTTC.

The chain couples TRBV11-2 to TRBJ2-7; no clear D. The germline V and J ends were trimmed by 0 bases and 3 bases, with 3 bases remaining between them. Germline V gene lookup returns CDR1 SGHAT and CDR2 FQNNGV. The CDR3 sequence is 12 residues long. The CDR3: CASSLEGYEQYF. Written as DNA, the CDR3 is TGTGCCAGCAGCTTAGAAGGCTACGAGCAGTACTTC.

A note on this clone: Its ends do not fully match the called genes, so a read error is possible. The chain combines TRBV28 with TRBJ2-7; TRBD1 matches at 7 bases. The CDR3 has 15 amino acids. Germline V gives CDR1 MDHEN, CDR2 SYDVKM. DNA for the CDR3: TGTGCCAGCACCTACGCCGGACAGGAGGTGTACGAGCGGTACTTC. This encodes CASTYAGQEVYERYF.

This sequence joins TRBV7-2 and TRBJ2-7; the D gene could be TRBD1 or TRBD2 (5 bases each). The CDR3 covers 12 residues. Germline CDR1 is SGHTA and CDR2 is FQGNSA. V was trimmed by 9 bases and J by 6 bases, leaving 15 bases between them. CDR3 coding DNA: TGTGCCAGTCGGCTCGGGGCGACCGAGCAGTACTTC. Translating it yields CASRLGATEQYF.

The V gene is TRBV2, the J gene TRBJ2-6; D is unresolved. The CDR3 sequence is 15 residues long. Germline V lookup: CDR1 SNHLY, CDR2 FYNNEI. V was trimmed by 7 bases and J by 0 bases, leaving 10 bases between them. The CDR3 DNA reads TGTGCCAGCACCAGGAAGGGCTCTGGGGCCAACGTCCTGACTTTC. Its protein product is CASTRKGSGANVLTF.

The rearrangement links TRBV7-3 to TRBJ2-3; the match to TRBD2 covers 11 bases. The J segment lost 8 bases and the V segment lost 3 bases, leaving 4 bases of the junction unmatched. The CDR3 has 14 amino acids. Germline V lookup: CDR1 SGHTA, CDR2 FQGTGA. CDR3 coding DNA: TGTGCCAGCAGCTTGACTAGCGGGAAGGGTACGCAGTATTTT. Protein: CASSLTSGKGTQYF.

This chain uses TRBV20-1 with TRBJ1-2; TRBD1 aligns across 7 bases. V trimming: 7 bases; J trimming: 6 bases; junction bases outside the gene matches: 5. The CDR3 runs to 11 residues. Germline loops: CDR1 DFQATT, CDR2 SNEGSKA (reference sequence). Written as DNA, the CDR3 is TGCAGTGTCGGACAGGCCCATGGCTACACCTTC. It yields the protein CSVGQAHGYTF.